Listed below are T cell receptor beta chains from one sample, sequenced in a study of blood T cell repertoires in COVID-19. The method was immunoSEQ multiplex PCR; TCRdb's version includes in-frame clones alone and lacks a portion of them. The sample yields some 170,000 clones, about 80% seen once. The source material was peripheral blood. The receptor source for this set is a woman aged 45-65 years with active or convalescent COVID-19. CDR3s leave out the opening cysteine and the closing phenylalanine or tryptophan.

length: 13; V: TRBV5-1; CDR3: ASSSGLADYNEQF
length: 13; V: TRBV18; CDR3: ASSPVRGNNQPQH
length: 12; V: TRBV9; CDR3: ASSVDAGAYEQY
length: 11; V: TRBV7-2; CDR3: ASSWDRVKGYT
length: 15; V: TRBV10-3; CDR3: AISDRGLAGVADTQY
length: 14; V: TRBV5-4; CDR3: ASSLEGGTGTDTQY
length: 17; V: TRBV7-2; CDR3: ASSLKWGGLVQNQETQY
length: 13; V: TRBV18; CDR3: ASSPPGHINTEAF
length: 13; V: TRBV4-3; CDR3: ASSLWTGGSGELF
length: 12; V: TRBV5-1; CDR3: ASSFVLGDSEQY
length: 14; V: TRBV7-2; CDR3: ASSLTARGNTGELF
length: 12; V: TRBV2; CDR3: ASSEAGTSGGPS
length: 12; V: TRBV10-2; CDR3: ASEKGANTGELF
length: 11; V: TRBV15; CDR3: ATREYSNQPQH
length: 12; V: TRBV3-1/TRBV3-2; CDR3: ASSQRSSYNEQF
length: 12; V: TRBV9; CDR3: ASSPRPGMETQY
length: 17; V: TRBV4-3; CDR3: ASSQEPPYRRTGANVLT
length: 14; V: TRBV28; CDR3: ASSPRPGQGGDEQF
length: 12; V: TRBV14; CDR3: ASSQVLGGTEAF
length: 13; V: TRBV7-2; CDR3: ASSLASGRGETQY
length: 12; V: TRBV30; CDR3: AWGKAESNQPQH
length: 13; V: TRBV19; CDR3: ASSIVAGWGGEQF
length: 13; V: TRBV2; CDR3: ASSPAGQGPYGYT
length: 15; V: TRBV6-1; CDR3: ASIDGRGTVAKNIQY
length: 11; V: TRBV6-6; CDR3: ASKTGGGYGYT
length: 14; V: TRBV20-1; CDR3: SASARAGGLTDTQY
length: 17; V: TRBV28; CDR3: ASSPPLLAGGLLENIQY